The 20 T cell receptor beta chains presented below share a single source sample, sequenced in a study of CD8+ T cells in alopecia areata. TCR sequencing used cDNA made by reverse transcription of extracted RNA. Assay: immunoSEQ multiplex PCR; the TCRdb copy retains only in-frame clones and omits some. The data show hundreds of thousands of clones, with under 70% seen just once and around 1.2% held by the top ten. The sample in question was CD4+ T cells sorted from blood, obtained at week 0. These receptors came from a human donor with alopecia areata.

This chain uses TRBV10-3 with TRBJ2-5, with D possibly TRBD1 on 5 matching bases. This CDR3 has 14 amino acids. V dropped 6 bases and J dropped 5 bases, with 16 bases sitting between them. Looked up from germline, CDR1 is ENHRY and CDR2 is SYGVKD. The CDR3: CAISPGQGSETQYF. The DNA for the CDR3 is TGTGCCATCAGCCCAGGGCAGGGTTCGGAGACCCAGTACTTC.

This clone appeared once. The gene calls are TRBV7-8 and TRBJ1-5, with a possible D match to TRBD1 (5 bases). V lost 2 bases and J lost 2, with 13 bases in between. The CDR3 is made up of 16 amino acids. CDR1 and CDR2 (germline): SGHVS, FQNEAQ. The DNA of the CDR3 is TGTGCCAGCAGCTTACGCAGGGATTGGGGCAATCAGCCCCAGCATTTT. Translation gives CASSLRRDWGNQPQHF.

The chain carries TRBV30 and TRBJ1-1; the D is unclear. Germline V gene data show CDR1 as GTSNPN and CDR2 as SVGIG (reference sequence). CDR3 length equals 15 residues. Trimming stripped 0 bases from V and 1 base from J, with 12 bases between. The CDR3 coding sequence is TGTGCCTGGAGTGTTCGTCTTTTAGGGAACACTGAAGCTTTCTTT. Its translation: CAWSVRLLGNTEAFF.

Only a few counts were recorded for this clone. This rearrangement joins TRBV6-5 to TRBJ1-5, with 7 bases that match TRBD1. V lost 5 bases to trimming and J lost 6 bases; unmatched junction nucleotides: 7. Per the germline V gene, CDR1 is MNHEY and CDR2 is SVGAGI. There are 14 residues in the CDR3. For the CDR3, the DNA is TGTGCCAGCAGTGCGGACAGGCCAACTCAGCCCCAGCATTTT. Protein: CASSADRPTQPQHF.

Worth noting for this clone: In the same sample, other DNA sequences code for this CDR3. This chain connects TRBV5-6 to TRBJ1-2; D not resolved. Trimming removed 0 bases from V and 5 bases from J, with 2 bases in between. Germline assignment: CDR1 SGHDT and CDR2 YYEEEE. This CDR3 spans 11 amino acids. CDR3 in DNA: TGTGCCAGCAGCTTGGGTTATGGCTACACCTTC. Translation: CASSLGYGYTF.

This clone was observed a few times. This chain links TRBV11-2 with TRBJ2-7, with unresolved D. Germline lookup yields CDR1 SGHAT and CDR2 FQNNGV. The V and J ends lost 4 bases and 0 bases respectively, with 7 bases between them. The CDR3 runs 13 residues. CDR3 residues: CASSSGPSYEQYF. Written as DNA, the CDR3 is TGTGCCAGCAGCTCCGGCCCCTCCTACGAGCAGTACTTC.

On this clone: Within the sample, other DNA sequences also encode this same CDR3. This rearrangement joins TRBV29-1 to TRBJ1-1; D ambiguous. The CDR3 sequence is 11 residues long. Germline V CDR1 and CDR2: SQVTM, ANQGSEA. Trimming removed 3 bases at V and 3 bases at J, with 5 bases between. CDR3 region: CSVDGYTEAFF. The CDR3 coding sequence is TGCAGCGTTGACGGGTACACTGAAGCTTTCTTT.

This clone appeared a few times. J is TRBJ2-2 and V is TRBV19, with unresolved D. The CDR3 is 13 residues long. Germline values: CDR1 LNHDA, CDR2 SQIVND (reference sequence). Trimming removed 6 bases at V and 5 bases at J, with 10 bases between. The CDR3: CASRMAGTGELFF. The CDR3 DNA reads TGTGCCAGTAGGATGGCAGGAACCGGGGAGCTGTTTTTT.

The chain is built from TRBV30 and TRBJ1-5; possible D gene TRBD1, 6 bases. Trimming removed 0 bases at V and 8 bases at J, with 11 bases between. There are 13 residues in the CDR3. Germline assignment: CDR1 GTSNPN and CDR2 SVGIG (reference sequence). The DNA for the CDR3 is TGTGCCTGGAGTGTACGCCAGGGGAAGCCCCAGCATTTT. Amino acid sequence: CAWSVRQGKPQHF.

V usage is TRBV4-1 and J usage is TRBJ1-5; tentatively, D is TRBD1 (5 bases). Germline V lookup: CDR1 MGHRA, CDR2 YSYEKL. Between the trimmed V and J ends, which lost 0 bases and 0 bases, there was a span of 12 bases. This CDR3 comprises 17 residues. CDR3 amino acids: CASSQEAGQHSNQPQHF. The CDR3 nucleotides are TGCGCCAGCAGCCAAGAAGCGGGGCAACATAGCAATCAGCCCCAGCATTTT.

CDR3 sequence: CASSVQGGTGELFF. In DNA, the CDR3 is TGTGCCAGCAGCGTACAGGGTGGCACCGGGGAGCTGTTTTTT. V is TRBV9 and J is TRBJ2-2; D may be TRBD1 (5 bases). V was pared by 1 base and J by 4 bases, with 8 bases between. The germline V gene encodes CDR1 SGDLS and CDR2 YYNGEE. CDR3 length: 14 residues.

This chain links TRBV11-2 with TRBJ1-6, with D perhaps TRBD1 (6 bases). V gave up 1 base and J gave up 6 bases, with 10 bases separating them. Germline CDR1 reads SGHAT; CDR2 reads FQNNGV. There are 15 residues in the CDR3. The CDR3 coding sequence is TGTGCCAGCAGCTTAGGAGGGGGAAGTAATTCACCCCTCCACTTT. Translating it yields CASSLGGGSNSPLHF.

This clone was seen more than once but under ten times. CDR3 protein: CASSQVLGNEQFF. CDR3 nucleotides: TGTGCCAGCAGCCAAGTCCTTGGGAATGAGCAGTTCTTC. The genes are TRBV14 and TRBJ2-1; D call uncertain. CDR3 length: 13 amino acids. Deletions cut 1 base from V and 7 bases from J, with 8 bases between. Per the germline V gene, CDR1 is SGHDN and CDR2 is FVKESK. The entire variable domain, with the rest obtained from reference TRBV14 and TRBJ2-1, is as follows: EAGVTQFPSHSVIEKGQTVTLRCDPISGHDNLYWYRRVMGKEIKFLLHFVKESKQDESGMPNNRFLAERTGGTYSTLKVQPAELEDSGVYFCASSQVLGNEQFFGPGTRLTVL.

V gene TRBV29-1 combines with J gene TRBJ2-5, with D maybe TRBD2 (5 bases). The CDR3 contains 14 residues. Trimming pared 0 bases from V and 2 bases from J, leaving 10 bases between. Looked up from germline, CDR1 is SQVTM and CDR2 is ANQGSEA. This CDR3 is CSVEDQLGQETQYF. The CDR3 DNA reads TGCAGCGTTGAAGATCAACTAGGGCAAGAGACCCAGTACTTC.

The chain joins TRBV29-1 to TRBJ1-2; no definite D call. The germline gives CDR1 SQVTM, CDR2 ANQGSEA. V was shortened by 7 bases and J by 8 bases, with 20 bases between the two germline ends. The CDR3 is made up of 13 amino acids. CDR3 sequence: CSAGKDGTRGYTF. DNA of the CDR3: TGCAGCGCCGGAAAGGACGGAACCCGGGGCTACACCTTC.

The chain is built from TRBV29-1 and TRBJ2-3; 8 positions match TRBD1. The CDR3 totals 13 residues. The germline V gene has CDR1 SQVTM and CDR2 ANQGSEA. V lost 7 bases to trimming and J lost 4 bases; unmatched junction nucleotides: 7. The CDR3: CSADRGGPDTQYF. In DNA form, the CDR3 reads TGCAGCGCCGACAGGGGAGGCCCAGATACGCAGTATTTT.

The chain combines TRBV6-1 with TRBJ2-3, with TRBD2 matching 12 bases. Germline loops: CDR1 MNHNS, CDR2 SASEGT. This CDR3 has 13 residues. Trimming at V came to 9 bases and at J to 5 bases, leaving 3 bases not matched to a gene. CDR3 DNA: TGTGCCAGTGGACTAGCGGGGAGAGATACGCAGTATTTT. It is translated as CASGLAGRDTQYF.

The sample holds a few counts of this clone. In DNA, the CDR3 is TGTGCCAGCAGCATAGCCGGGACACCCTCTGGGGCCAACGTCCTGACTTTC. It specifies CASSIAGTPSGANVLTF. The V call is TRBV7-3, the J call TRBJ2-6, with D maybe TRBD1 (6 bases). CDR1 and CDR2 (germline): SGHTA, FQGTGA. This CDR3 is 17 amino acids long. V was shortened by 5 bases and J by 0 bases, with 14 bases between the two germline ends.

CDR3 region: CAWTSGGLGTEAFF. CDR3 sequence (DNA): TGTGCCTGGACGTCAGGGGGCTTGGGCACTGAAGCTTTCTTT. The chain couples TRBV30 to TRBJ1-1; the match to TRBD1 covers 8 bases. The V gene's germline CDR1 is GTSNPN and CDR2 SVGIG (reference sequence). The CDR3 length is 14 residues. V lost 4 bases, J lost 4 bases, and 8 bases stayed unmatched.

Only a few counts were recorded for this clone. The rearrangement joins TRBV15 to TRBJ1-5; D gene unclear. The CDR3 loop spans 15 amino acids. The V gene's germline CDR1 is LNHNV and CDR2 YYDKDF (reference sequence). Between the trimmed V and J ends, which lost 0 bases and 0 bases, there was a span of 6 bases. The CDR3 here is CATSRDRNSNQPQHF. In nucleotides, the CDR3 is TGTGCCACCAGCAGAGATAGGAATAGCAATCAGCCCCAGCATTTT.